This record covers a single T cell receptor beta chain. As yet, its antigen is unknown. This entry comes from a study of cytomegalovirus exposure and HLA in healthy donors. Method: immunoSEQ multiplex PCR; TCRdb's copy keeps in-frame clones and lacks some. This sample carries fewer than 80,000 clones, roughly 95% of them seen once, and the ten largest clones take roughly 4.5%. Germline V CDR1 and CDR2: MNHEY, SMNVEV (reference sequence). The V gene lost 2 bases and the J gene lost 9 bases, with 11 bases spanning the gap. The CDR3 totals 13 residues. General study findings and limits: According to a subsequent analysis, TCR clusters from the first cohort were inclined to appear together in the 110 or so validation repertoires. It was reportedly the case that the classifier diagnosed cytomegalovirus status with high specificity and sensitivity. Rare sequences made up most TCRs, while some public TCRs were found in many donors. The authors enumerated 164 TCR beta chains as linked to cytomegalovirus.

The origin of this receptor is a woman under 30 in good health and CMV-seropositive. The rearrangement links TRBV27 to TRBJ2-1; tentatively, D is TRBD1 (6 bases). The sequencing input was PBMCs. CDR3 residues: CASSLTGQIEQFF. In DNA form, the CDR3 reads TGTGCCAGCAGTTTAACAGGGCAGATTGAGCAGTTCTTC.